This T cell receptor (beta chain) is from a study of T cells in Graves' hyperthyroidism and ophthalmopathy. Study results and limitations: A model of 13 V-J features distinguished ophthalmopathy from stable hyperthyroidism. Prediction of ophthalmopathy progression came a median around 6.5 months pre-onset.

RNA transcripts provided the source from which TCR beta CDR3 regions were amplified. The HTBI primer set served for first-round RT-PCR of the TCR CDR3. TCRdb used MiXCR to reprocess the multiplex PCR reads, holding one entry per CDR3 protein. The sample comprises around 100,000 distinct CDR3 sequences, 47% of which are singletons, and about 25% rests with the top ten. Per germline, CDR1 ENHRY and CDR2 SYGVKD. V dropped 5 bases and J dropped 1; count of bases not matched to a gene: 5. This CDR3 spans 16 amino acids. This clonotype has a count of ten or more. Its cognate antigen is unknown. Sample: blood. The sequence derives from a man aged 40-50 years with Graves' hyperthyroidism. The rearrangement uses TRBV10-3 and TRBJ1-4; 9 bases line up with TRBD1. The CDR3 DNA reads TGTGCCATCAGTCAAAGGACAGGGGTAACTAATGAAAAACTGTTTTTT. Its translation is CAISQRTGVTNEKLFF.